This TCR beta chain originates from a study of beta chain features in type 1 diabetes. General observations from the study: A potential influence of HLA type upon TCRB rearrangement remained unresolved herein. For cells with high TCR expression, cDNA sequencing could yield over-representation. A pattern of fewer insertions and more deletions at VDJ junctions was seen in type 1 diabetes patients.

On this clone itself: The antigen remains unidentified.

CDR1 is SNHLY and CDR2 is FYNNEI in the germline V gene. There are 13 residues in the CDR3. Trimming pared 5 bases from V and 7 bases from J, leaving 12 bases between. Reverse transcription of all isolated RNA meant that expressed TCRB transcripts were sequenced. Produced via immunoSEQ multiplex PCR; TCRdb's table is partial and in-frame only. The profile shows about 240,000 clones, about 26% of them singletons. This chain uses TRBV2 with TRBJ2-1; a possible D gene is TRBD1 (5 bases). The sequencing sample was made of central memory CD4+ T cells from blood. The TCR was taken from a man aged 30 to 39 in good health. CDR3 sequence reads: CASSREQVNEQFF. In nucleotides, the CDR3 is TGTGCCAGCAGTCGCGAACAGGTTAATGAGCAGTTCTTC.